These 20 T cell receptor beta chains were sequenced from one sample in a study of cytomegalovirus exposure and HLA in healthy donors. PCR employed 60 Vbeta and 13 Jbeta primers. Profiling relied on immunoSEQ multiplex PCR, and the TCRdb table lists in-frame clones only, not all of them. The table lists 99,000 or so clones, 75% to 80% of them singletons, with approximately 6.3% in the top ten. The specimen sequenced was PBMCs. The receptors shown here come from a man in his sixties in good health and CMV-seropositive.

There are a few counts of this clone. The chain has TRBV6-1 and TRBJ1-1; tentative D call: TRBD1 (6 bases). V gave up 6 bases and J gave up 2 bases, with 16 bases separating them. The germline V gene encodes CDR1 MNHNS and CDR2 SASEGT. This CDR3 comprises 15 residues. CDR3 protein: CASRSGEGGNTEAFF. CDR3 DNA: TGTGCCAGCAGGTCAGGGGAGGGTGGCAACACTGAAGCTTTCTTT.

The CDR3 bases are TGTGCCAGCAGCTTAGGAAGGGACAGGGGGTATCAGCCCCAGCATTTT. The encoded protein is CASSLGRDRGYQPQHF. The chain uses TRBV11-2 and TRBJ1-5; 11 nucleotides line up with TRBD1. Germline V gene sequence: CDR1 SGHAT, CDR2 FQNNGV. V dropped 1 base and J dropped 5; count of bases not matched to a gene: 4. The CDR3 sequence is 16 residues long.

This chain links TRBV18 with TRBJ2-7; 7 positions match TRBD2. The CDR3 loop spans 13 amino acids. The germline V gene encodes CDR1 KGHSH and CDR2 LQKENI. Trimming cost V 5 bases and J 2 bases; bases outside gene matches: 3. CDR3 DNA sequence: TGTGCCAGCTCAGCCGGACTAGCCTACGAGCAGTACTTC. It specifies CASSAGLAYEQYF.

In the case of this clone: Other DNA sequences in this sample translate to the same CDR3. V usage is TRBV5-1 and J usage is TRBJ2-5; perhaps TRBD1 as D (7 bases). V shed 3 bases and J shed 5 bases, with 11 bases lying between them. CDR1 and CDR2 (germline): SGHRS, YFSETQ. The CDR3 is 13 residues long. CDR3 sequence reads: CASSSGGGETQYF. CDR3 DNA sequence: TGCGCCAGCAGCTCTGGAGGGGGCGAGACCCAGTACTTC.

V and J are TRBV28 and TRBJ2-7; 10 bases match TRBD2. V lost 6 bases, J lost 2 bases, and 7 bases stayed unmatched. The V gene's germline CDR1 is MDHEN and CDR2 SYDVKM. The CDR3 is 15 amino acids. The CDR3 region has the DNA TGTGCCAGCAGGGACACTAGCGGGGACCCCTACGAGCAGTACTTC. Its protein product is CASRDTSGDPYEQYF.

On this clone: Within the sample, other DNA sequences also encode this same CDR3. The CDR3 here is CASSLGGQSYEQYF. The DNA of the CDR3 is TGTGCCAGCAGCTTGGGAGGGCAGTCCTACGAGCAGTACTTC. The chain combines TRBV5-4 with TRBJ2-7; weak D call: TRBD2 (5 bases). The germline V gene encodes CDR1 SGHNT and CDR2 YYREEE (reference sequence). V was cut by 0 bases and J by 1 base, with 8 bases left in between. This CDR3 spans 14 amino acids.

The chain uses TRBV6-5 and TRBJ2-5; no clear D gene. The CDR3 contains 13 residues. V was shortened by 6 bases and J by 6 bases, with 14 bases between the two germline ends. Germline-derived CDR1 and CDR2 are MNHEY and SVGAGI. The CDR3 sequence is CASRPVGLQTQYF. The CDR3 DNA follows: TGTGCCAGCAGACCAGTGGGCCTTCAGACCCAGTACTTC.

The chain links TRBV2 to TRBJ2-6; D remains ambiguous. The CDR3 is 15 residues long. Trimming took off 3 bases at V and 0 bases at J, with 6 bases between the two ends. From germline, CDR1 is SNHLY and CDR2 FYNNEI. In DNA form, the CDR3 reads TGTGCCAGCAGTGACTGGGCCTCTGGGGCCAACGTCCTGACTTTC. Protein product: CASSDWASGANVLTF.

This clone was recorded only once. J is TRBJ1-5 and V is TRBV27; D perhaps matches TRBD1 (5 bases). The V gene's germline CDR1 is MNHEY and CDR2 SMNVEV (reference sequence). The V end lost 5 bases, the J end lost 2 bases, and 19 bases lay between the germline ends. The CDR3 extends over 17 amino acids. Here the CDR3 reads CASSGLGGYSGNQPQHF. The CDR3, as DNA: TGTGCCAGCAGTGGGCTGGGGGGGTACTCGGGCAATCAGCCCCAGCATTTT.

This chain links TRBV7-8 with TRBJ1-5; D uncertain. The CDR3 is 13 residues long. V lost 7 bases and J lost 3, with 10 bases in between. From germline, CDR1 is SGHVS and CDR2 FQNEAQ. Here the CDR3 DNA reads TGTGCCAGCACCCCCTCGTTCAATCAGCCCCAGCATTTT. As protein: CASTPSFNQPQHF.

This clone was picked up a small number of times. J is TRBJ2-2 and V is TRBV6-5; D is possibly TRBD2 (6 bases). There are 15 residues in the CDR3. Trimming removed 6 bases at V and 3 bases at J, with 14 bases between. Germline CDR1 is MNHEY and CDR2 is SVGAGI. CDR3 amino acids: CASSRGGVDTGELFF. As DNA, the CDR3 is TGTGCCAGCAGCCGTGGCGGGGTCGACACCGGGGAGCTGTTTTTT.

This clone was observed a few times. The chain uses TRBV7-9 and TRBJ1-4; possibly TRBD1 for D (6 bases). This CDR3 is 14 amino acids long. Trimming shortened V by 3 bases and J by 4 bases, and 9 bases separated the two germline ends. Germline V gives CDR1 SEHNR, CDR2 FQNEAQ (reference sequence). The CDR3 here is CASSFDRRNEKLFF. CDR3 DNA: TGTGCCAGCAGCTTTGACAGGCGTAATGAAAAACTGTTTTTT.

J is TRBJ2-5 and V is TRBV5-1; 9 bases match TRBD1. The germline V gene has CDR1 SGHRS and CDR2 YFSETQ. The CDR3 consists of 15 residues. Germline trimming cut 0 bases from V and 2 bases from J; bases unmatched to any gene: 2. The CDR3 is CASSLVGQGQETQYF. In nucleotides, the CDR3 is TGCGCCAGCAGCTTGGTTGGACAGGGGCAAGAGACCCAGTACTTC.

V usage is TRBV2 and J usage is TRBJ2-5; the match to TRBD2 covers 7 bases. The J call is uncertain, as TRBJ2-7 better fits the DNA end. The germline V gene has CDR1 SNHLY and CDR2 FYNNEI. The CDR3 is 14 amino acids. The CDR3 nucleotides read TGTGCCAGCAGTGCAGGACTAGAGACCTACGAGCAGTACTTC. Protein product: CASSAGLETYEQYF.

The chain uses TRBV5-5 and TRBJ2-3; 8 bases are shared with TRBD2. Germline CDR1 reads SGHKS; CDR2 reads YYEKEE (reference sequence). The V segment lost 2 bases and the J segment 0 bases; nucleotides outside the gene matches: 8. This CDR3 has 17 residues. In DNA, the CDR3 is TGTGCCAGCAGCTTCGGGGGGGGGTCGGCCAGCACAGATACGCAGTATTTT. This gives the protein CASSFGGGSASTDTQYF.

Concerning this clone itself: A junction end diverges from the germline sequence, so it may reflect a read error. The chain couples TRBV7-9 to TRBJ2-3; 12 bases are shared with TRBD2. Germline V gene lookup returns CDR1 SEHNR and CDR2 FQNEAQ (reference sequence). This CDR3 is built from 16 residues. This chain's CDR3 is CSSSSTSGGSPDTQYF. In DNA form, the CDR3 reads TGTTCCAGCAGCTCCACTAGCGGGGGGTCCCCAGATACGCAGTATTTT.

The chain has TRBV7-6 and TRBJ2-3, with D unresolved. Germline-derived CDR1 and CDR2 are SGHVS and FNYEAQ. There are 13 residues in the CDR3. The germline V and J ends were trimmed by 6 bases and 0 bases, with 7 bases remaining between them. CDR3 amino acids: CASSLPSTDTQYF. CDR3 nucleotides: TGTGCCAGCAGTCTCCCCAGCACAGATACGCAGTATTTT.

The rearrangement joins TRBV5-4 to TRBJ2-1; TRBD1 matches at 10 bases. Per the germline V gene, CDR1 is SGHNT and CDR2 is YYREEE (reference sequence). The CDR3 length is 16 residues. Germline trimming cut 4 bases from V and 5 bases from J; bases unmatched to any gene: 9. This CDR3 reads CASSQRRDRGHNEQFF. The CDR3 coding sequence is TGTGCCAGCAGCCAACGCCGGGACAGGGGCCACAATGAGCAGTTCTTC.

The CDR3 sequence is CASSSSGTGPPYEQYF. The CDR3 DNA sequence: TGCGCCAGCAGCAGTTCCGGGACAGGGCCCCCCTACGAGCAGTACTTC. The gene calls are TRBV5-1 and TRBJ2-7; the match to TRBD1 covers 9 bases. The V segment lost 4 bases and the J segment 2 bases; nucleotides outside the gene matches: 10. The CDR3 runs 16 residues. CDR1 SGHRS and CDR2 YFSETQ come from the germline V gene.

As concerns this clone: Germline is not matched at one junction end, which may reflect a read error. The V gene is TRBV7-9, the J gene TRBJ2-7, with a weak D call TRBD2 (5 bases). The CDR3 consists of 14 residues. Germline V gives CDR1 SEHNR, CDR2 FQNEAQ (reference sequence). In DNA form, the CDR3 reads TGTTCCAGCGCATCCTCGGGGATCTCCTACGAGCAGTACTTC. Translation: CSSASSGISYEQYF.